This T cell receptor (beta chain) was recovered during a study of CD8 T cells in ankylosing spondylitis. Study-wide points: In ankylosing spondylitis blood, a motif of roughly 8 highly homologous TCR beta variants appeared characteristic.

V lost 3 bases to trimming and J lost 4 bases, with 10 bases between them. The CDR3 consists of 13 residues. Germline values: CDR1 MDHEN, CDR2 SYDVKM. This clonotype was counted many times. Its antigen remains unidentified. For TCR beta, libraries came from quantitative 5'-RACE with molecular barcodes. TCRdb fed the 5' RACE reads into MiXCR, producing one record per CDR3 protein. The data show fewer than 550,000 distinct CDR3 sequences, with approximately 5.3% seen just once and under 4.5% held by the top ten. This receptor was obtained from a male donor with ankylosing spondylitis. The J gene is TRBJ2-7, the V gene TRBV28; D is ambiguous. Sequences were obtained from blood, either unsorted or a sorted T cell fraction (not recorded which). CDR3: CASSFYARYEQYF. The CDR3 coding sequence is TGTGCCAGCAGTTTTTATGCCCGATACGAGCAGTACTTC.